This is a list of T cell receptor beta chains from one sample in a study of long-term antiretroviral therapy in people with HIV. Here immunoSEQ multiplex PCR was the method, and the copy in TCRdb shows in-frame clones only, minus some. Here the sample spans about 20,000 clones, over 80% being singletons. Sequenced here: unsorted PBMCs, sampled 1.2 years after starting antiretroviral therapy. These TCRs come from a woman between 35 and 50 years old with HIV. Each CDR3 is given with its conserved first and last residue. A D gene is named only where the DNA matches it firmly. Only some rows state a clone size, as once, few, many or a class for expanded clones.

CDR3 | DNA | D | size | J | length | V
CSVAGLAENTGELFF | TGCAGCGTTGCTGGACTAGCGGAAAACACCGGGGAGCTGTTTTTT | TRBD2 | - | TRBJ2-2 | 15 | TRBV29-1
CATRSGQVGLSDTQYF | TGTGCCACCAGGTCGGGACAGGTCGGGCTTTCAGATACGCAGTATTTT | TRBD1 | - | TRBJ2-3 | 16 | TRBV25-1
CASSLTGGAAGNTIYF | TGTGCCAGCAGCTTAACGGGGGGCGCAGCGGGAAACACCATATATTTT | - | - | TRBJ1-3 | 16 | TRBV11-2
CASSLEGEQFF | TGTGCCAGCAGCTTAGAGGGTGAGCAGTTCTTC | - | - | TRBJ2-1 | 11 | TRBV7-9
CASSLQGGSGNTIYF | TGTGCCAGCAGCCTACAGGGGGGGTCTGGAAACACCATATATTTT | TRBD1 | - | TRBJ1-3 | 15 | TRBV7-2
CATSRATGSHSYEQYF | TGTGCCACCAGCAGAGCCACAGGTTCACATTCCTACGAGCAGTACTTC | - | - | TRBJ2-7 | 16 | TRBV15
CASSMSGSSYEQYF | TGTGCCAGCAGCATGAGCGGGAGTTCCTACGAGCAGTACTTC | TRBD2 | - | TRBJ2-7 | 14 | TRBV7-2
CAISESNWMGYTF | TGTGCCATCAGTGAGTCGAATTGGATGGGCTACACCTTC | - | - | TRBJ1-2 | 13 | TRBV10-3
CASSIAADTQYF | TGTGCCAGTAGTATCGCGGCAGATACGCAGTATTTT | - | - | TRBJ2-3 | 12 | TRBV19
CASSPFDSLNTEAFF | TGCGCCAGCAGCCCTTTTGACTCCCTGAACACTGAAGCTTTCTTT | - | - | TRBJ1-1 | 15 | TRBV5-1
CASSTGPLGEQYF | TGTGCCAGCAGTACTGGGCCCTTGGGCGAGCAGTACTTC | - | - | TRBJ2-7 | 13 | TRBV27
CASSERGRSAGELFF | TGTGCCAGCAGTGAACGAGGCAGGTCGGCCGGGGAGCTGTTTTTT | - | - | TRBJ2-2 | 15 | TRBV6-1
CAWSTRTGEKQFF | TGTGCCTGGAGTACCCGGACAGGGGAAAAGCAGTTCTTC | TRBD1 | - | TRBJ2-1 | 13 | TRBV30
CASSRDRDEQYF | TGCGCCAGCAGCAGGGACAGGGACGAGCAGTACTTC | TRBD1 | - | TRBJ2-7 | 12 | TRBV5-1
CASSLDTGWSTDTQYF | TGTGCCAGCAGCTTGGATACGGGCTGGAGCACAGATACGCAGTATTTT | - | - | TRBJ2-3 | 16 | TRBV5-4
CASSNRGQEPQHF | TGTGCCAGCAGTAACAGGGGGCAGGAGCCCCAGCATTTT | TRBD1 | - | TRBJ1-5 | 13 | TRBV6-6
CASNLQVIHQPQHF | TGTGCCAGCAATTTACAGGTTATTCATCAGCCCCAGCATTTT | - | few | TRBJ1-5 | 14 | TRBV28
CASSPFGRGGNTEAFF | TGCGCCAGCAGCCCGTTCGGGAGGGGCGGGAACACTGAAGCTTTCTTT | - | - | TRBJ1-1 | 16 | TRBV4-1
CASSAWTSGSVYEQFF | TGTGCCAGCAGTGCCTGGACTAGCGGGAGTGTCTATGAGCAGTTCTTC | TRBD2 | - | TRBJ2-1 | 16 | TRBV6-1